The 18 T cell receptor beta chains below were found in one sample sequenced in a study of blood T cell repertoires in COVID-19. Assay: immunoSEQ multiplex PCR; the TCRdb copy retains only in-frame clones and omits some. This sample carries under 55,000 clones, 85% to 90% of them seen once, and the ten largest clones take roughly 13%. Sequenced input: peripheral blood. The receptor source for this set is a human donor in a cohort sampled during active COVID-19.

This clone was detected a few times. The chain links TRBV7-2 to TRBJ2-7; TRBD2 is a possible D gene (6 bases). The germline gives CDR1 SGHTA, CDR2 FQGNSA. This CDR3 is 17 amino acids long. V was cut by 2 bases and J by 2 bases, with 19 bases left in between. The CDR3 loop is CASSLFRDSSLAYEQYF. Here the CDR3 DNA reads TGTGCCAGCAGCTTATTCAGGGACTCCTCCTTGGCCTACGAGCAGTACTTC.

The chain joins TRBV24-1 to TRBJ2-3; the D gene is possibly TRBD1 (6 bases). There are 15 residues in the CDR3. Germline CDR1 and CDR2: KGHDR and SFDVKD. The ends were cut back, 6 bases at V and 3 bases at J, with 15 bases in the middle. The CDR3 loop reads CATSPGRGPTDTQYF. The CDR3 DNA is TGTGCCACCAGTCCGGGCAGGGGTCCAACAGATACGCAGTATTTT.

The V gene is TRBV27, the J gene TRBJ1-1; D perhaps matches TRBD1 (6 bases). V was cut by 0 bases and J by 1 base, with 9 bases left in between. CDR3 size: 15 residues. CDR1 and CDR2 from the germline V gene are MNHEY and SMNVEV (reference sequence). CDR3 nucleotide sequence: TGTGCCAGCAGTTTATCGGGACATTCGAACACTGAAGCTTTCTTT. Its translation: CASSLSGHSNTEAFF.

V is TRBV5-1 and J is TRBJ1-1, with a possible D match to TRBD1 (6 bases). The CDR3 runs to 13 residues. From germline, CDR1 is SGHRS and CDR2 YFSETQ. V gave up 4 bases and J gave up 1 base, with 8 bases separating them. CDR3 sequence (DNA): TGCGCCAGCAGCCCACAGGGGAACACTGAAGCTTTCTTT. It codes for CASSPQGNTEAFF. The full variable domain, completed using reference TRBV5-1 and TRBJ1-1, is KAGVTQTPRYLIKTRGQQVTLSCSPISGHRSVSWYQQTPGQGLQFLFEYFSETQRNKGNFPGRFSGRQFSNSRSEMNVSTLELGDSALYLCASSPQGNTEAFFGQGTRLTVV.

Here the CDR3 DNA reads TGTGCCAGCCGGAGGGGACAGGCGAGCACTGAAGCTTTCTTT. This encodes CASRRGQASTEAFF. The chain carries TRBV2 and TRBJ1-1, with TRBD1 identical over 8 bases. The CDR3 loop spans 14 amino acids. V was pared by 8 bases and J by 4 bases, with 9 bases of the junction left unmatched. Per the germline V gene, CDR1 is SNHLY and CDR2 is FYNNEI.

The chain links TRBV18 to TRBJ1-3, with a weak D call TRBD1 (6 bases). Trimming took off 6 bases at V and 3 bases at J, with 21 bases between the two ends. Germline V lookup: CDR1 KGHSH, CDR2 LQKENI. The CDR3 has 17 residues. CDR3 nucleotide sequence: TGTGCCAGCTCCCTAACAAGGGCAGGGGAACATGGAAACACCATATATTTT. Translation gives CASSLTRAGEHGNTIYF.

This clone was counted a few times. The V gene is TRBV4-1, the J gene TRBJ2-2, with D possibly being TRBD2 (6 bases). The germline CDR1 and CDR2 sequences are MGHRA and YSYEKL. The CDR3 is made up of 16 amino acids. Between the trimmed V and J ends, which lost 1 base and 8 bases, there was a span of 17 bases. In DNA form, the CDR3 reads TGCGCCAGCAGCCAAGTGGGTGGAGGGTCGGCGGGGGAGCTGTTTTTT. This gives the protein CASSQVGGGSAGELFF.

This clone rates as medium-sized. This chain links TRBV9 with TRBJ2-2; the match to TRBD2 covers 9 bases. Germline-derived CDR1 and CDR2 are SGDLS and YYNGEE. This CDR3 has 15 residues. V shed 0 bases and J 5 bases; nucleotides not matched to a gene: 2. In DNA, the CDR3 is TGTGCCAGCAGCGTAGGCGGGGGGGCAACCGGGGAGCTGTTTTTT. The encoded protein is CASSVGGGATGELFF.

The V gene is TRBV10-3, the J gene TRBJ1-4; 7 nucleotides agree with TRBD1. The CDR3 length is 14 residues. J lost 7 bases, V lost 3 bases, and 5 bases had no gene match. CDR1 ENHRY and CDR2 SYGVKD come from the germline V gene. The CDR3 is CAISDGTAREKLFF. In nucleotides, the CDR3 is TGTGCCATCAGTGACGGGACAGCCCGTGAAAAACTGTTTTTT.

The chain carries TRBV29-1 and TRBJ1-2; D is undetermined. CDR1 SQVTM and CDR2 ANQGSEA come from the germline V gene. This CDR3 is 14 amino acids long. Trimming took 3 bases from V and 9 from J, leaving 20 bases between them. The CDR3, as DNA: TGCAGCGTTGAGTGGTCCAGCCCTCGCGGCCGCTACACCTTC. Its translation is CSVEWSSPRGRYTF.

The chain links TRBV15 to TRBJ1-1; 7 nucleotides align to TRBD1. The CDR3 has 14 amino acids. Germline CDR1 and CDR2: LNHNV and YYDKDF (reference sequence). Trimming at V came to 4 bases and at J to 1 base, leaving 3 bases not matched to a gene. DNA for the CDR3: TGTGCCACCAGCATGGACAGGTGGAACACTGAAGCTTTCTTT. It specifies CATSMDRWNTEAFF.

This chain joins TRBV6-2 or TRBV6-3 and TRBJ2-1; 7 bases agree with TRBD1. There are 14 residues in the CDR3. Germline CDR1 reads MNHEY; CDR2 reads SVGEGT. V lost 2 bases to trimming and J lost 6 bases; unmatched junction nucleotides: 4. The CDR3 loop is CASSYGTVTNEQFF. The DNA for the CDR3 is TGTGCCAGCAGTTACGGGACAGTGACCAATGAGCAGTTCTTC.

The gene calls are TRBV4-2 and TRBJ1-6; TRBD1 matches 8 bases. This CDR3 has 17 amino acids. The germline V gene encodes CDR1 LGHNA and CDR2 YNFKEQ. The ends lost 3 bases at V and 8 bases at J; junction bases unmatched: 12. Here the CDR3 DNA reads TGTGCCAGCAGCCAGGAGCCCCTGACAGGGGCGCATTCACCCCTCCACTTT. This translates into CASSQEPLTGAHSPLHF.

The chain couples TRBV5-1 to TRBJ1-1; 9 bases map to TRBD1. The CDR3 covers 15 residues. CDR1 SGHRS and CDR2 YFSETQ come from the germline V gene. The J segment lost 1 base and the V segment lost 6 bases, leaving 7 bases of the junction unmatched. In DNA, the CDR3 is TGCGCCAGCAACACAGGGGGCGGGTCGAACACTGAAGCTTTCTTT. Amino acid sequence: CASNTGGGSNTEAFF.

V gene TRBV2 combines with J gene TRBJ1-1; possibly TRBD1 for D (5 bases). Looked up from germline, CDR1 is SNHLY and CDR2 is FYNNEI. Trimming left V 11 bases short and J 4 bases short, with 17 bases between. The CDR3 is 13 residues long. Written as DNA, the CDR3 is TGTGCCGGCGCAGGGAGCGGGGCCACTGAAGCTTTCTTT. Its translation: CAGAGSGATEAFF.

V and J are TRBV25-1 and TRBJ2-3; possible D gene TRBD2, 6 bases. In germline, CDR1 is MGHDK, CDR2 SYGVNS. The CDR3 contains 15 residues. Trimming took off 4 bases at V and 0 bases at J, with 11 bases between the two ends. In nucleotides, the CDR3 is TGTGCCAGCAGTGTCCCGGGACTCAGCACAGATACGCAGTATTTT. Amino acid sequence: CASSVPGLSTDTQYF.

V is TRBV15 and J is TRBJ1-5; maybe TRBD1 (5 bases). V was shortened by 0 bases and J by 3 bases, with 12 bases between the two germline ends. This CDR3 is built from 16 residues. Germline CDR1 and CDR2: LNHNV and YYDKDF (reference sequence). The CDR3 DNA reads as TGTGCCACCAGCAGAGACAGGGTAAAGGACAATCAGCCCCAGCATTTT. Its protein is CATSRDRVKDNQPQHF.

The table lists this clone with a few counts. The V and J genes are TRBV11-2 and TRBJ1-5; D gene unclear. This CDR3 contains 13 residues. The germline gives CDR1 SGHAT, CDR2 FQNNGV. The V end was cut by 1 base, the J end by 6 bases, with 7 bases between. CDR3 bases: TGTGCCAGCAGCTTAGGGGTAGCTCAGCCCCAGCATTTT. The encoded protein is CASSLGVAQPQHF. The whole variable domain, filled in from reference TRBV11-2 and TRBJ1-5, reads EAGVAQSPRYKIIEKRQSVAFWCNPISGHATLYWYQQILGQGPKLLIQFQNNGVVDDSQLPKDRFSAERLKGVDSTLKIQPAKLEDSAVYLCASSLGVAQPQHFGDGTRLSIL.